A single T cell receptor (beta chain) is shown here with its context. What it binds is unknown. The data derive from a study of blood T cells in healthy people across ages. Study results and caveats: Diversity of TCR beta correlated strongly with naive T cell percentage. In long-lived donors, naive CD4+ cell counts and diversity exceeded those of aged donors. Roughly linear age-related decline in beta diversity appeared, significant by age around 40.

The ends were cut back, 11 bases at V and 1 base at J, with 9 bases in the middle. The CDR3 totals 13 residues. The amount of total RNA extracted per sample was at least 5 micrograms. Primers used in a second PCR of roughly 6 to 12 cycles were a sample-barcoded 5' primer and a J-beta primer mix. MiXCR, applied by TCRdb to the 5' RACE reads, yields one record per CDR3 protein. Seen here are hundreds of thousands of distinct CDR3 sequences, approximately 44% observed once, and the top ten hold under 20%. The chain uses TRBV12-3 or TRBV12-4 and TRBJ2-6; D is uncertain. The sequence came from a man in his 60s in good health. The source material was blood. The CDR3 region has the DNA TGTGCCGTCTCAGGTTCTGGGGCCAACGTCCTGACTTTC. Its translation is CAVSGSGANVLTF.